The T cell receptor beta chain under discussion was sequenced for a study of CD8 T cells in Susac syndrome. TCR beta was sequenced from blood CD8+ and CD4+ T cells. V shed 5 bases and J shed 2 bases, with 12 bases lying between them. The CDR3 contains 14 residues. The germline gives CDR1 SGDLS, CDR2 YYNGEE. Reverse transcription of about 0.45 to 1 ug RNA was performed with random hexamers. Coverage of TCR beta CDR3 amplification by immunoSEQ multiplex PCR extended to 54 Vbeta and 13 Jbeta. TCRdb analysed the immunoSEQ multiplex PCR reads with MiXCR anew, one entry per CDR3 protein. The profile shows under 300,000 distinct CDR3 sequences, 90% to 97% of them singletons.

The rearrangement uses TRBV9 and TRBJ2-3; D perhaps matches TRBD2 (5 bases). Sequencing was carried out using CD4+ T cells from PBMCs. This sequence originates from a human donor with Susac syndrome. CDR3 sequence: CASSLDFNTDTQYF. CDR3 coding DNA: TGTGCCAGCAGTTTGGACTTCAACACAGATACGCAGTATTTT.